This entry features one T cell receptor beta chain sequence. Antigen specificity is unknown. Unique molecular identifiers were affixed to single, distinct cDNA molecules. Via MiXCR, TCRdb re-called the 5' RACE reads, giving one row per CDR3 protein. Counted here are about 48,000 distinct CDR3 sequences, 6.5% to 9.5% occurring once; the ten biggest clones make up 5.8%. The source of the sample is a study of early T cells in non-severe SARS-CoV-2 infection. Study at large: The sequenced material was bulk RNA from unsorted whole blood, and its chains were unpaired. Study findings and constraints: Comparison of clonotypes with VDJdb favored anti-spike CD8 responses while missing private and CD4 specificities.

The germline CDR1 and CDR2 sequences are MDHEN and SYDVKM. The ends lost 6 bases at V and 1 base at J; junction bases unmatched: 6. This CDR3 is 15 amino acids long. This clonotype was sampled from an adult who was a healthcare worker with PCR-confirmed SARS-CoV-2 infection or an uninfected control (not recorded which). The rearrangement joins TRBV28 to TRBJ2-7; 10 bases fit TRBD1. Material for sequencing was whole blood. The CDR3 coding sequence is TGTGCCAGCAGGTCTCGGGACAGGGGATCCTACGAGCAGTACTTC. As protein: CASRSRDRGSYEQYF.